These T cell receptor beta chains were read from a single sample in a study of blood T cell repertoires in COVID-19. Clones were sequenced by immunoSEQ multiplex PCR, and TCRdb holds only the in-frame ones, with some missing. This repertoire shows around 230,000 clones, more than 80% found once; its top ten account for around 3.5%. Sequencing input: PBMCs or T cells enriched from blood (not recorded which). These receptors came from a woman in her forties with acute COVID-19. Each CDR3 is given without its conserved first and last residue.

TRBJ1-2 | TRBV11-2 | ASSTTGNYGYT
TRBJ1-3 | TRBV27 | ASNTTGVKAGNTIY
TRBJ1-6 | TRBV25-1 | ASKNRVNWNSPLH
TRBJ1-2 | TRBV6-5 | ASSYSTGGPYGYT
TRBJ2-7 | TRBV14 | ASSLGQLSYEQY
TRBJ1-4 | TRBV5-1 | ASSTTGRNEKLF
TRBJ2-1 | TRBV3-1/TRBV3-2 | ASSLSGTGNEQF
TRBJ2-3 | TRBV12-3/TRBV12-4 | ASSFEGTDTQY
TRBJ1-1 | TRBV6-5 | ASRQGLTTEAF
TRBJ1-5 | TRBV2 | ASRGVSGGDQPQH
TRBJ2-2 | TRBV4-1 | ASSQEWAGTNTGELF
TRBJ1-1 | TRBV9 | ASSAIQGLYAEAF
TRBJ1-6 | TRBV2 | ASRRGTGAYNSPLH
TRBJ2-1 | TRBV21-1 | ASSKESGGPYNEQF
TRBJ1-5 | TRBV2 | ASSATGQGGNQPQH
TRBJ1-1 | TRBV9 | ASSTAGTGAAF
TRBJ1-2 | TRBV29-1 | SVPGAGYGYT
TRBJ1-5 | TRBV19 | ASSIQTGDQPQH
TRBJ2-1 | TRBV30 | AWVTSGVYNEQF
TRBJ1-1 | TRBV27 | ASSLIQGRNTEAF
TRBJ1-1 | TRBV5-1 | ASLKTDIYNTEAF
TRBJ2-5 | TRBV7-7 | ASSLRGLAGGTQY
TRBJ1-2 | TRBV18 | ASSPAVRETTNGYT
TRBJ1-1 | TRBV27 | ASTFFGGHTEAF
TRBJ1-2 | TRBV2 | ASSDRPGLFGYT
TRBJ1-4 | TRBV6-5 | ASSSLGGREKLF
TRBJ2-3 | TRBV7-3 | ASSPSRGRADTQY
TRBJ1-4 | TRBV14 | ASSHSLLVGGEKLF
TRBJ1-5 | TRBV19 | ASRQGNQPQH
TRBJ1-1 | TRBV9 | ASSVGRQGGNTEAF
TRBJ1-2 | TRBV3-1/TRBV3-2 | ASSASGTGGDGYT
TRBJ1-4 | TRBV28 | ASSLSLVAEKLF
TRBJ1-5 | TRBV2 | ASSEPGADQPQH
TRBJ2-2 | TRBV5-4 | ASTLWTGTTGELF
TRBJ1-6 | TRBV10-3 | AISERGGGFNSPLH
TRBJ1-1 | TRBV5-5 | ASSSRGTGRNTEAF